This T cell receptor (beta chain) appears in the sequencing data of a study of T cell changes during pregnancy in multiple sclerosis. V was trimmed by 10 bases and J by 1 base, leaving 17 bases between them. Germline V gene sequence: CDR1 SNHLY, CDR2 FYNNEI. This CDR3 is 15 amino acids long. The method was immunoSEQ multiplex PCR; TCRdb's version includes in-frame clones alone and lacks a portion of them. The sample lists under 100,000 clones, around 93% seen once, with around 2.5% in the top ten. The receptor was isolated from a female donor with multiple sclerosis, enrolled in a pregnancy study. The material was peripheral blood, obtained in the third trimester of pregnancy. The chain combines TRBV2 with TRBJ1-5; D is ambiguous. The chain's CDR3 is CATQLDSGSNQPQHF. The DNA of the CDR3 is TGTGCCACCCAGCTCGACTCTGGGAGCAATCAGCCCCAGCATTTT.